Below are 29 T cell receptor beta chains sequenced from a single sample in a study of CXCR3-negative and CXCR3-positive naive CD8 T cells. Study results and caveats: In CXCR3-positive naive cells, the TRB CDR3s were more hydrophobic than in CXCR3-negative naive cells.

Their antigens are not known. The libraries of TRB cDNA were prepared using 5' RACE with UMI labels. TCRdb re-called the 5' RACE reads and catalogs CDR3 proteins one per entry, DNA excluded. The table lists more than 80,000 distinct CDR3 sequences. Source material: naive CXCR3+ CD8+ T cells from blood. The subset was: CD45RO-CCR7+CD27+CD95- naive CD8+ T cells expressing CXCR3 (TNR3+). The source of these receptors is a human donor in good health. Some clones in this sample may be carry-over from other donors' samples.

The chain couples TRBV7-9 to TRBJ1-5. CDR3 length: 15 residues. Germline V gives CDR1 SEHNR, CDR2 FQNEAQ (reference sequence). The CDR3 region is CASSLDGQTNQPQHF.

The chain carries TRBV11-2 and TRBJ1-2; TCRdb calls TRBD1, which cannot be checked without DNA. Germline V gene sequence: CDR1 SGHAT, CDR2 FQNNGV. This CDR3 spans 17 amino acids. The CDR3 region is CASSSLPGQQRWDGYTF.

This chain uses TRBV29-1 with TRBJ2-3; TCRdb calls TRBD1, which cannot be checked without DNA. The length of the CDR3 is 13 residues. Germline V CDR1 and CDR2: SQVTM, ANQGSEA. Here the CDR3 reads CSVFSLAGGTQYF.

The chain couples TRBV29-1 to TRBJ2-3; with no DNA, the TCRdb D assignment of TRBD2 cannot be verified. From germline, CDR1 is SQVTM and CDR2 ANQGSEA. The CDR3 extends over 14 amino acids. The CDR3 spells CSVSQRGGGDTQYF.

This chain links TRBV12-3 or TRBV12-4 with TRBJ2-7; TCRdb reports TRBD1, a call that lacks DNA to check it against. The CDR3 totals 12 residues. CDR3 region: CASTRDRSEQYF.

The genes are TRBV12-3 or TRBV12-4 and TRBJ2-5. The CDR3 loop spans 13 amino acids. This chain's CDR3 is CASSLEVQETQYF.

The chain is built from TRBV5-1 and TRBJ1-1; TCRdb calls TRBD1, which cannot be checked without DNA. CDR3 length: 13 amino acids. Germline-derived CDR1 and CDR2 are SGHRS and YFSETQ. CDR3: CASSSGRGSEAFF.

The J gene is TRBJ2-7, the V gene TRBV20-1; TCRdb proposes TRBD2, but this gene call is untestable without DNA. This CDR3 is 14 amino acids long. Germline loops: CDR1 DFQATT, CDR2 SNEGSKA (reference sequence). The CDR3 region is CSAVGLALPYEQYF.

The J gene is TRBJ1-1, the V gene TRBV7-8; TCRdb's D call of TRBD1 is untestable without DNA. CDR1 is SGHVS, CDR2 FQNEAQ, per germline. The CDR3 consists of 14 residues. The CDR3 sequence: CASTLTGQNTEAFF.

The V and J genes are TRBV4-3 and TRBJ1-1; absent DNA, TCRdb's TRBD1 call cannot be checked. The CDR3 covers 16 residues. Germline CDR1 and CDR2: LGHNA and YSLEER. The CDR3: CASSQDPRGLNTEAFF.

CDR3: CASSPDHNQPQHF. V usage is TRBV25-1 and J usage is TRBJ1-5. CDR1 and CDR2 (germline): MGHDK, SYGVNS. The CDR3 runs 13 residues.

The rearrangement joins TRBV6-4 to TRBJ2-2; checking the TCRdb D call of TRBD1 is not possible without DNA. Per germline, CDR1 MRHNA and CDR2 SNTAGT. This CDR3 comprises 15 residues. CDR3: CASSGTKENTGELFF.

The chain employs TRBV20-1 and TRBJ1-1. CDR3 length equals 12 residues. Per germline, CDR1 DFQATT and CDR2 SNEGSKA (reference sequence). CDR3 loop: CSARGLYVEAFF.

V gene TRBV6-1 combines with J gene TRBJ2-3. Per the germline V gene, CDR1 is MNHNS and CDR2 is SASEGT. The CDR3 extends over 12 amino acids. CDR3 sequence reads: CASTSVTDTQYF.

The chain employs TRBV29-1 and TRBJ2-5; without DNA, the TCRdb call of TRBD2 cannot be checked. The CDR3 extends over 13 amino acids. Germline V gene lookup returns CDR1 SQVTM and CDR2 ANQGSEA. CDR3 in amino acids: CTDDSPYQETQYF. The complete variable domain, with remaining parts taken from reference TRBV29-1 and TRBJ2-5, reads SAVISQKPSRDICQRGTSLTIQCQVDSQVTMMFWYRQQPGQSLTLIATANQGSEATYESGFVIDKFPISRPNLTFSTLTVSNMSPEDSSIYLCTDDSPYQETQYFGPGTRLLVL.

The CDR3 here is CASAGRTYNEQFF. This chain connects TRBV27 to TRBJ2-1. Per the germline V gene, CDR1 is MNHEY and CDR2 is SMNVEV (reference sequence). The CDR3 is made up of 13 amino acids.

The chain carries TRBV19 and TRBJ1-1. The CDR3 runs 12 residues. In germline, CDR1 is LNHDA, CDR2 SQIVND (reference sequence). The CDR3 reads CASSIGNTEAFF.

This chain links TRBV6-2 or TRBV6-3 with TRBJ1-6; TCRdb's assignment of TRBD1 cannot be checked, as there is no DNA. Germline V CDR1 and CDR2: MNHEY, SVGEGT. This CDR3 has 14 amino acids. CDR3 in amino acids: CASSTGKLNSPLHF.

V is TRBV6-6 and J is TRBJ2-3; the D call from TCRdb, TRBD2, cannot be confirmed without DNA. The length of the CDR3 is 18 residues. Germline assignment: CDR1 MNHNY and CDR2 SVGAGI (reference sequence). The chain's CDR3 is CASSYSHLAGGSTDTQYF.

The chain joins TRBV9 to TRBJ2-1. The CDR3 runs to 13 residues. CDR1 is SGDLS and CDR2 is YYNGEE in the germline V gene. The CDR3 loop is CASSLDSLNEQFF.

CDR3 in amino acids: CAWSPPASGLVNEQFF. The chain is built from TRBV30 and TRBJ2-1; TCRdb returns TRBD2, unconfirmable since there is no DNA. The CDR3 consists of 16 residues. The V gene's germline CDR1 is GTSNPN and CDR2 SVGIG (reference sequence).

The chain couples TRBV27 to TRBJ2-7; absent DNA, TCRdb's TRBD1 call cannot be checked. This CDR3 is built from 17 residues. Germline CDR1 is MNHEY and CDR2 is SMNVEV (reference sequence). CDR3 amino acids: CASSWSQQGAIANGQYF.

The V gene is TRBV29-1, the J gene TRBJ2-2. Germline CDR1 is SQVTM and CDR2 is ANQGSEA. The CDR3 length is 12 residues. The CDR3 is CSVDWDTGELFF.

The chain employs TRBV29-1 and TRBJ1-2. The CDR3 runs 12 residues. Germline lookup yields CDR1 SQVTM and CDR2 ANQGSEA. This chain's CDR3 is CSVEEGSRGYTF.

The chain joins TRBV29-1 to TRBJ2-5; the D call of TRBD1 rests on TCRdb alone, since no DNA is present to check it. The CDR3 contains 15 residues. Germline lookup yields CDR1 SQVTM and CDR2 ANQGSEA. This CDR3 reads CSVEPAEPGDLAQYF.

The rearrangement joins TRBV28 to TRBJ2-1. Per the germline V gene, CDR1 is MDHEN and CDR2 is SYDVKM. The CDR3 loop spans 15 amino acids. The CDR3 sequence is CASSFTGSSYNEQFF.

The chain is built from TRBV12-3 or TRBV12-4 and TRBJ2-1; without DNA, the TCRdb call of TRBD2 cannot be checked. The CDR3 spans 15 residues. Here the CDR3 reads CASSKTSGTDNEQFF.

The chain has TRBV12-3 or TRBV12-4 and TRBJ2-5; TCRdb lists TRBD1, though no DNA is available to test this call. CDR3 length: 15 residues. The CDR3 region is CASSFLRGSRETQYF.

The CDR3 sequence is CSEGRAGSSYNEQFF. The chain is built from TRBV29-1 and TRBJ2-1; the D call from TCRdb, TRBD2, cannot be confirmed without DNA. CDR3 length equals 15 residues. CDR1 is SQVTM, CDR2 ANQGSEA, per germline.